These 9 T cell receptor beta chains were sequenced from one sample in a study of blood T cell repertoires in COVID-19. The table came from immunoSEQ multiplex PCR; TCRdb's copy has only in-frame clones and leaves some out. The sample has 350,000 to 400,000 clones, more than 70% seen once. Sequencing was carried out using PBMCs or T cells enriched from blood (not recorded which). The receptor set was obtained from a woman between 18 and 29 years old who had recovered from COVID-19.

The V and J genes are TRBV19 and TRBJ1-3; D uncertain. With 4 bases removed from V and 4 bases from J, the gap between germline ends came to 8 bases. This CDR3 comprises 13 residues. The germline CDR1 and CDR2 sequences are LNHDA and SQIVND (reference sequence). The CDR3 is CASSTKTGNTIYF. The CDR3, as DNA: TGTGCCAGTAGTACCAAAACAGGAAACACCATATATTTT. The full variable domain, in which reference TRBV19 and TRBJ1-3 provide the parts outside the CDR3, is DGGITQSPKYLFRKEGQNVTLSCEQNLNHDAMYWYRQDPGQGLRLIYYSQIVNDFQKGDIAEGYSVSREKKESFPLTVTSAQKNPTAFYLCASSTKTGNTIYFGEGSWLTVV.

The V gene is TRBV5-5, the J gene TRBJ1-2; 7 nucleotides line up with TRBD1. V lost 4 bases, J lost 6 bases, and 9 bases stayed unmatched. Germline V gene sequence: CDR1 SGHKS, CDR2 YYEKEE (reference sequence). The CDR3 extends over 14 amino acids. The CDR3 here is CASSNLQGRHGYTF. The CDR3 region has the DNA TGTGCCAGCAGCAATTTACAGGGGCGACATGGCTACACCTTC.

A note on this clone: One end of the junction fails to match germline, which may point to a read error. This sequence joins TRBV7-3 and TRBJ2-3, with 10 positions matching TRBD2. The CDR3 is 13 amino acids. Germline-derived CDR1 and CDR2 are SGHTA and FQGTGA. CDR3 DNA sequence: TGTGCCAGCAGCTCCTCCCTAGCGGGGGCGCTGAATTTT. Encoded protein: CASSSSLAGALNF.

The sample holds one count of this clone. The chain combines TRBV18 with TRBJ2-7, with TRBD1 matching over 7 bases. The CDR3 is made up of 13 amino acids. Germline values: CDR1 KGHSH, CDR2 LQKENI. V lost 1 base, J lost 6 bases, and 3 bases stayed unmatched. The CDR3 loop is CASSPRTGGEQYF. The CDR3 DNA is TGTGCCAGCTCACCACGGACAGGCGGCGAGCAGTACTTC.

To note about this clone: A read error may produce the germline difference seen at one junction end. V and J are TRBV10-3 and TRBJ1-1; no reliable D call. Germline V gene data show CDR1 as ENHRY and CDR2 as SYGVKD. The CDR3 sequence is 15 residues long. Here the CDR3 DNA reads TGTGCCATCAGTGAGCCGGGTCACATGAACGCTGAAGCTTTCTTT. Translated: CAISEPGHMNAEAFF.

The chain joins TRBV5-1 to TRBJ1-4, with D possibly TRBD1 on 6 matching bases. The germline gives CDR1 SGHRS, CDR2 YFSETQ. The CDR3 covers 14 residues. V shed 5 bases and J shed 0 bases, with 8 bases lying between them. Here the CDR3 reads CASRKGATNEKLFF. The CDR3 bases are TGCGCCAGCAGGAAGGGGGCAACTAATGAAAAACTGTTTTTT.

In this sample, this clone turned up once. The chain employs TRBV27 and TRBJ2-1; D is unresolved. V was cut by 10 bases and J by 0 bases, with 16 bases left in between. The germline V gene has CDR1 MNHEY and CDR2 SMNVEV (reference sequence). The CDR3 consists of 15 residues. The CDR3 region is CATLPTESSYNEQFF. The CDR3 DNA reads as TGTGCCACCTTACCCACAGAAAGCTCCTACAATGAGCAGTTCTTC.

In its sample, this clone was seen once. This sequence joins TRBV30 and TRBJ2-4, with D uncertain. The CDR3 is made up of 14 amino acids. Germline V CDR1 and CDR2: GTSNPN, SVGIG (reference sequence). V shed 0 bases and J shed 2 bases, with 8 bases lying between them. Here the CDR3 reads CAWSVGVTKNIQYF. Here the CDR3 DNA reads TGTGCCTGGAGTGTTGGAGTGACCAAAAACATTCAGTACTTC.

The rearrangement links TRBV25-1 to TRBJ1-2, with unresolved D. The CDR3 consists of 11 residues. V was shortened by 5 bases and J by 6 bases, with 7 bases between the two germline ends. Germline loops: CDR1 MGHDK, CDR2 SYGVNS. This CDR3 is CASSRLNGYTF. Here the CDR3 DNA reads TGTGCCAGCAGTCGACTCAATGGCTACACCTTC.